This entry is about one T cell receptor (beta chain). It has no known antigen specificity. No much larger clone is present one base from it, and per-base qualities are unavailable. At the junction V is shortened by 0 bases and J by 3 bases; bases outside the gene matches: 7. Inclusive of the bounding cysteine and phenylalanine, the CDR3 is 15 residues long. Kept here is only the CDR3 DNA, which spans 45 bases and is read in frame from base 1. The germline V gene provides CDR1 SQVTM and CDR2 ANQGSEA. The data derive from a study of T cell changes during pregnancy in multiple sclerosis (dated by TCRdb to between 2019 and 2020). About the study as a whole: In women with multiple sclerosis, the researchers looked at how the T cell repertoire shifted as pregnancy progressed.

To prepare the library, the immunoSEQ multiplex PCR assay was applied. TCRdb took over this immuneACCESS table, retaining in-frame rearrangements with V and J assigned. Such tables are incomplete; in checked studies, under half of the missing clones stem from an unresolved V gene, and the remainder is unexplained. The sample contains some 94,000 clones, roughly nine tenths of them found a single time. 1.5% of the sample lies in the top ten. The source of this sequence is a female donor with multiple sclerosis, enrolled in a pregnancy study. This specimen was peripheral blood, taken in the first trimester of pregnancy. The sequence links TRBV29-1 to TRBJ2-7; the central 8 bases match TRBD1. The CDR3 protein sequence reads: CSVEDTGGVLYEQYF. The DNA sequence follows: TGCAGCGTTGAAGATACAGGGGGTGTACTCTACGAGCAGTACTTC.